Below, 27 T cell receptor beta chains from the same sample are listed, as sequenced in a study of blood T cell repertoires in COVID-19. Using immunoSEQ multiplex PCR, the repertoire was profiled, and TCRdb retains in-frame clones only, with some absent. The table lists over 300,000 clones, 75% to 90% of them singletons, with approximately 9.8% in the top ten. The sample taken for sequencing was PBMCs or T cells enriched from blood (not recorded which). These receptors were obtained from a woman aged 40 to 50 who had recovered from COVID-19.

The chain uses TRBV2 and TRBJ2-2, with 10 nucleotides matching TRBD2. The CDR3 has 15 residues. V shed 8 bases, J shed 5 bases, and the junction held 8 bases outside the gene matches. CDR1 and CDR2 (germline): SNHLY, FYNNEI. Here the CDR3 reads CASGAAGGPTGELFF. The CDR3 DNA follows: TGTGCCAGCGGAGCAGCGGGAGGGCCGACCGGGGAGCTGTTTTTT.

The chain links TRBV9 to TRBJ2-3; perhaps TRBD2 as D (6 bases). Germline CDR1 and CDR2: SGDLS and YYNGEE. This CDR3 contains 15 residues. V was cut by 0 bases and J by 0 bases, with 8 bases left in between. CDR3: CASSVGAGSTDTQYF. DNA for the CDR3: TGTGCCAGCAGCGTAGGGGCGGGGAGCACAGATACGCAGTATTTT.

The rearrangement uses TRBV6-2 or TRBV6-3 and TRBJ2-3; TRBD2 matches 13 bases. CDR1 is MNHEY and CDR2 is SVGEGT in the germline V gene. V trimming: 5 bases; J trimming: 2 bases; junction bases outside the gene matches: 4. This CDR3 comprises 16 residues. The DNA of the CDR3 is TGTGCCAGCAGTCTCGGGACTAGCGGGGCCACAGATACGCAGTATTTT. Its translation: CASSLGTSGATDTQYF.

The chain carries TRBV30 and TRBJ1-6; possible D gene TRBD1, 5 bases. This CDR3 is built from 14 residues. Germline assignment: CDR1 GTSNPN and CDR2 SVGIG (reference sequence). The V end lost 4 bases, the J end lost 7 bases, and 14 bases lay between the germline ends. The DNA of the CDR3 is TGTGCCTGGACCCAGGGAAGGGGAAATTCACCCCTCCACTTT. Protein sequence: CAWTQGRGNSPLHF.

J is TRBJ1-1 and V is TRBV5-8; D remains unclear. CDR3 size: 12 residues. Germline-derived CDR1 and CDR2 are SGHTS and YDEGEE. V shed 4 bases and J shed 7 bases, with 11 bases lying between them. The CDR3 DNA is TGTGCCAGCAGCCACCAGGCAGGTGAAGCTTTCTTT. It codes for CASSHQAGEAFF.

As to this clone: One end of the junction varies from germline; a read error may be responsible. The chain employs TRBV5-1 and TRBJ1-2; 11 nucleotides match TRBD1. The CDR3 is made up of 12 amino acids. Germline V gives CDR1 SGHRS, CDR2 YFSETQ. The CDR3 coding sequence is TGCGCCAGCAGCCTCGGACAGGGGGCCCTCTTCTTC. Translated, it gives CASSLGQGALFF. Drawing the rest from reference TRBV5-1 and TRBJ1-2, the complete variable domain is KAGVTQTPRYLIKTRGQQVTLSCSPISGHRSVSWYQQTPGQGLQFLFEYFSETQRNKGNFPGRFSGRQFSNSRSEMNVSTLELGDSALYLCASSLGQGALFFGSGTRLTVV.

As to this clone: At one end, the junction sequence differs from germline, possibly due to a read error. V is TRBV6-1 and J is TRBJ1-2; D perhaps matches TRBD1 (6 bases). The V gene's germline CDR1 is MNHNS and CDR2 SASEGT. The CDR3 spans 14 residues. The CDR3 loop is CASTEAQGNYGYTF. The CDR3 DNA is TGTGCCAGCACTGAAGCCCAGGGGAACTATGGCTACACCTTC.

Of note for this clone: Other DNA sequences in this specimen translate into the identical CDR3. This chain links TRBV5-6 with TRBJ1-3, with 8 positions matching TRBD1. Germline V lookup: CDR1 SGHDT, CDR2 YYEEEE. V was pared by 4 bases and J by 2 bases, with 5 bases of the junction left unmatched. This CDR3 spans 15 amino acids. This CDR3 is CASSPTGGTGNTIYF. The CDR3 nucleotides read TGTGCCAGCAGCCCCACAGGGGGAACTGGAAACACCATATATTTT.

The chain links TRBV30 to TRBJ2-6; no reliable D call. CDR3 length equals 15 residues. Trimming shortened V by 0 bases and J by 2 bases, and 8 bases separated the two germline ends. Germline V lookup: CDR1 GTSNPN, CDR2 SVGIG (reference sequence). CDR3 residues: CAWSVTVPGANVLTF. CDR3 bases: TGTGCCTGGAGTGTAACTGTTCCTGGGGCCAACGTCCTGACTTTC.

The chain combines TRBV28 with TRBJ2-7, with a tentative D call TRBD2 (5 bases). This CDR3 has 15 amino acids. Germline loops: CDR1 MDHEN, CDR2 SYDVKM. The germline V and J ends were trimmed by 1 base and 3 bases, with 13 bases remaining between them. CDR3 amino acids: CASSLFSRRDYEQYF. In DNA form, the CDR3 reads TGTGCCAGCAGTTTATTCTCCCGCCGGGACTACGAGCAGTACTTC.

V and J are TRBV7-3 and TRBJ2-5; TRBD1 matches 9 bases. Per germline, CDR1 SGHTA and CDR2 FQGTGA. The CDR3 covers 14 residues. V lost 5 bases to trimming and J lost 4 bases; unmatched junction nucleotides: 5. The CDR3 sequence: CASSRTGQGETQYF. CDR3 coding DNA: TGTGCCAGCAGCCGAACGGGACAGGGAGAGACCCAGTACTTC.

This chain uses TRBV9 with TRBJ1-5; TRBD1 matches at 7 bases. CDR1 is SGDLS, CDR2 YYNGEE, per germline. The CDR3 has 15 residues. The junction had 1 base not matched to a gene; V was cut back by 1 base and J by 0 bases. The CDR3: CASSVTGDSNQPQHF. The CDR3 DNA reads as TGTGCCAGCAGCGTAACAGGGGATAGCAATCAGCCCCAGCATTTT. Full variable domain (remainder filled in from reference TRBV9 and TRBJ1-5): DSGVTQTPKHLITATGQRVTLRCSPRSGDLSVYWYQQSLDQGLQFLIQYYNGEERAKGNILERFSAQQFPDLHSELNLSSLELGDSALYFCASSVTGDSNQPQHFGDGTRLSIL.

The chain recombines TRBV6-5 with TRBJ2-7; TRBD2 matches at 11 bases. Germline assignment: CDR1 MNHEY and CDR2 SVGAGI. The junction had 5 bases not matched to a gene; V was cut back by 2 bases and J by 2 bases. The CDR3 has 16 residues. CDR3 region: CASSYVAGGQTYEQYF. DNA of the CDR3: TGTGCCAGCAGTTACGTAGCGGGGGGGCAAACCTACGAGCAGTACTTC.

The V call is TRBV6-4, the J call TRBJ1-2; D gene ambiguous. Germline V lookup: CDR1 MRHNA, CDR2 SNTAGT. With 4 bases removed from V and 0 bases from J, the gap between germline ends came to 6 bases. This CDR3 is 13 amino acids long. Here the CDR3 DNA reads TGTGCCAGCAGTGGGAGGTCTAACTATGGCTACACCTTC. Protein: CASSGRSNYGYTF.

The chain employs TRBV9 and TRBJ1-6, with 12 positions matching TRBD1. After removal of 3 bases from V and 6 bases from J, the junction contained 13 bases not matched to a gene. Germline CDR1 and CDR2: SGDLS and YYNGEE. The CDR3 consists of 19 residues. CDR3 DNA: TGTGCCAGCAGCGCCCGGGACAGGGGGCGGCCTTTGAGTAATTCACCCCTCCACTTT. Translating it yields CASSARDRGRPLSNSPLHF.

The chain joins TRBV9 to TRBJ1-2, with D unresolved. The CDR3 is 12 residues long. Germline V gene sequence: CDR1 SGDLS, CDR2 YYNGEE. V was trimmed by 4 bases and J by 8 bases, leaving 12 bases between them. The CDR3 DNA reads TGTGCCAGCAGCTCTAGGAGCGGGGGCTACACCTTC. As protein: CASSSRSGGYTF.

The chain couples TRBV27 to TRBJ2-7; 7 bases are a match to TRBD1. The germline CDR1 and CDR2 sequences are MNHEY and SMNVEV (reference sequence). This CDR3 spans 14 amino acids. V gave up 2 bases and J gave up 5 bases; unmatched junction bases: 6. This CDR3 reads CASSLRDRIHEQYF. Here the CDR3 DNA reads TGTGCCAGCAGTTTAAGGGACAGAATACACGAGCAGTACTTC.

The chain recombines TRBV5-6 with TRBJ2-2, with unresolved D. Trimming cost V 1 base and J 7 bases, with 5 bases left between them. Germline V gene data show CDR1 as SGHDT and CDR2 as YYEEEE. CDR3 size: 12 residues. The CDR3: CASSLSYGELFF. The CDR3 DNA is TGTGCCAGCAGCTTGTCGTACGGGGAGCTGTTTTTT.

The CDR3 loop reads CASSYSSVYEQYF. The DNA of the CDR3 is TGTGCCAGCAGCTACTCGTCGGTCTACGAGCAGTACTTC. The rearrangement joins TRBV7-9 to TRBJ2-7; no clear D gene. The CDR3 extends over 13 amino acids. V was clipped by 4 bases and J by 3 bases, with 10 bases between them. Germline-derived CDR1 and CDR2 are SEHNR and FQNEAQ (reference sequence).

The chain combines TRBV10-3 with TRBJ1-4; D gene ambiguous. The germline gives CDR1 ENHRY, CDR2 SYGVKD. V was cut by 6 bases and J by 5 bases, with 10 bases left in between. CDR3 length: 13 amino acids. DNA of the CDR3: TGTGCCATCAGGCGGGAGTCAAATGAAAAACTGTTTTTT. This codes for CAIRRESNEKLFF.

The chain couples TRBV29-1 to TRBJ1-1; the D gene is possibly TRBD1 (6 bases). The V end was cut by 6 bases, the J end by 2 bases, with 22 bases between. The CDR3 contains 16 residues. Germline V gene sequence: CDR1 SQVTM, CDR2 ANQGSEA. CDR3 residues: CSVWRGRGGVNTEAFF. Here the CDR3 DNA reads TGCAGCGTCTGGCGGGGCAGGGGAGGGGTCAACACTGAAGCTTTCTTT.

This clone has a handful of counts. This chain connects TRBV6-5 to TRBJ1-2, with 8 bases fitting TRBD1. The junction had 2 bases not matched to a gene; V was cut back by 6 bases and J by 2 bases. Looked up from germline, CDR1 is MNHEY and CDR2 is SVGAGI. The CDR3 covers 13 residues. In DNA form, the CDR3 reads TGTGCCAGCAGCGACAGGGGCAACTATGGCTACACCTTC. It encodes CASSDRGNYGYTF.

The CDR3 sequence is CASSYRDREFRQPQHF. The DNA of the CDR3 is TGTGCCAGCAGTTACCGGGACAGGGAATTCAGACAGCCCCAGCATTTT. The chain recombines TRBV27 with TRBJ1-5; TRBD1 aligns across 9 bases. V shed 4 bases, J shed 7 bases, and the junction held 11 bases outside the gene matches. CDR3 length: 16 residues. From germline, CDR1 is MNHEY and CDR2 SMNVEV (reference sequence).

The chain is built from TRBV7-9 and TRBJ1-5, with 7 positions matching TRBD1. This CDR3 comprises 14 residues. Germline CDR1 is SEHNR and CDR2 is FQNEAQ (reference sequence). Trimming removed 5 bases from V and 4 bases from J; junction bases left unmatched: 5. CDR3 sequence: CASSAGQNNQPQHF. The CDR3 DNA sequence: TGTGCCAGCAGCGCGGGACAGAATAATCAGCCCCAGCATTTT.

This rearrangement joins TRBV7-9 to TRBJ1-2, with D possibly matching TRBD1 (5 bases). Germline CDR1 reads SEHNR; CDR2 reads FQNEAQ (reference sequence). With 0 bases removed from V and 6 bases from J, the gap between germline ends came to 20 bases. This CDR3 is 17 amino acids long. For the CDR3, the DNA is TGTGCCAGCAGCTTAGCTAGTGGCTCGGGGGTTCAGGATGGCTACACCTTC. It yields the protein CASSLASGSGVQDGYTF. Full variable domain (outside the CDR3, taken from reference TRBV7-9 and TRBJ1-2): DTGVSQNPRHKITKRGQNVTFRCDPISEHNRLYWYRQTLGQGPEFLTYFQNEAQLEKSRLLSDRFSAERPKGSFSTLEIQRTEQGDSAMYLCASSLASGSGVQDGYTFGSGTRLTVV.

This chain joins TRBV5-1 and TRBJ2-7, with 7 nucleotides matching TRBD1. The germline gives CDR1 SGHRS, CDR2 YFSETQ. The junction had 13 bases not matched to a gene; V was cut back by 0 bases and J by 7 bases. The CDR3 totals 16 residues. CDR3 DNA sequence: TGCGCCAGCAGCTTGGCCTCCGGACAGGAAGTAGGGGAGCAGTACTTC. Protein sequence: CASSLASGQEVGEQYF.

This rearrangement joins TRBV24-1 to TRBJ2-5; 8 bases align to TRBD1. The CDR3 contains 15 residues. Trimming at V came to 4 bases and at J to 4 bases, leaving 7 bases not matched to a gene. Germline loops: CDR1 KGHDR, CDR2 SFDVKD. In DNA form, the CDR3 reads TGTGCCACCAGTGACTTCCCCGGGACAGGAGAGACCCAGTACTTC. Translated: CATSDFPGTGETQYF.